This T cell receptor beta chain came from a study of blood T cells in healthy people across ages. The study, taken as a whole, reports: Both higher diversity and more naive CD4+ cells marked long-lived donors when set against aged donors.

Germline-derived CDR1 and CDR2 are SGHTA and FQGNSA. Trimming removed 1 base at V and 8 bases at J, with 14 bases between. The CDR3 has 14 residues. A remark on this clonotype: Its antigen remains unidentified.

Through a sample-barcoded 5' primer and a J-beta primer mix, a second PCR was run for about 6 to 11 cycles. MiXCR was run by TCRdb on the 5' RACE reads, yielding one entry per CDR3 protein. Here the sample spans some 1.4 million distinct CDR3 sequences, roughly 45% being singletons. The gene calls are TRBV7-2 and TRBJ1-2; D gene uncertain. Specimen: blood. This TCR came from a woman aged 18-29 years in good health. The CDR3 DNA reads TGTGCCAGCAGCTTAGGAACGGACCTTAAGGGCTACACCTTC. Translating it yields CASSLGTDLKGYTF. Looking up the rest from reference TRBV7-2 and TRBJ1-2 gives the full variable domain: GAGVSQSPSNKVTEKGKDVELRCDPISGHTALYWYRQSLGQGLEFLIYFQGNSAPDKSGLPSDRFSAERTGGSVSTLTIQRTQQEDSAVYLCASSLGTDLKGYTFGSGTRLTVV.